The entry below describes one TCR beta chain. The data are from a study of blood T cell repertoires in COVID-19. Turning to the study itself: There were acute and convalescent COVID-19 samples, and they came from the United States, Italy and Spain. Nucleic acid was either cDNA or gDNA, and it came from T cells, B-cell-depleted T cells, or PBMCs.

Source study methods: Estimated nucleated cell counts came from reference gene primer amplification. Clones were read by immunoSEQ multiplex PCR, and TCRdb kept only the in-frame ones, dropping some. V and J calls plus clone size are reproduced from that table; the DNA served to infer D and trimming. The profile shows 50,000 to 55,000 clones, about 86% of them singletons. Deletions cut 3 bases from V and 8 bases from J, with 9 bases between. The CDR3 consists of 12 residues. CDR1 and CDR2 from the germline V gene are KGHDR and SFDVKD. This chain connects TRBV24-1 to TRBJ1-2, with D uncertain. Sequences were obtained from peripheral blood. The origin of this receptor is a man aged 50 or older with acute or convalescent COVID-19. The CDR3: CATSDRTGGYTF. The CDR3 nucleotides are TGTGCCACCAGTGATAGGACGGGAGGCTACACCTTC.